The following is a T cell receptor beta chain sequence with its context. Using immunoSEQ multiplex PCR, the repertoire was profiled, and TCRdb retains in-frame clones only, with some absent. The top ten clones hold about 4% of a sample with about 110,000 clones, approximately 83% of them seen once. The sample is drawn from a study of blood T cell repertoires in COVID-19. CDR1 SGHAT and CDR2 FQDESV come from the germline V gene (reference sequence). The CDR3 extends over 14 amino acids. V was shortened by 6 bases and J by 1 base, with 9 bases between the two germline ends. The chain uses TRBV11-1 and TRBJ2-2; TRBD2 might be the D (5 bases). This TCR derives from an older woman with acute or convalescent COVID-19. Sequencing input: peripheral blood. The CDR3 DNA reads TGTGCCAGCAGGGGGAGTAGGAACACCGGGGAGCTGTTTTTT. Residues: CASRGSRNTGELFF.